This T cell receptor (beta chain) was sequenced for a study of cytomegalovirus exposure and HLA in healthy donors. The wider study: Unique TCRs numbering roughly 80 million, obtained from HLA-typed donors, made up an early data release.

PCR employed 60 Vbeta and 13 Jbeta primers. Produced via immunoSEQ multiplex PCR; TCRdb's table is partial and in-frame only. Of around 65,000 clones listed, approximately 77% are singletons. The CDR3 extends over 13 amino acids. CDR1 and CDR2 (germline): SEHNR, FQNEAQ (reference sequence). V lost 4 bases and J lost 4, with 10 bases in between. Details on this clone: Its antigen is not identified.

Findings of the study overall: Later analysis placed DRB1 highest and HLA-C lowest in TCR association rates, which differed by HLA locus. Some segments of the V type, notably TRBV6-2 and TRBV6-3, were excluded as indistinguishable. An analysis done earlier found most TCR beta V segments productive about 90% or about 30% of the time.

The specimen was PBMCs. This chain joins TRBV7-9 and TRBJ1-2, with D perhaps TRBD1 (5 bases). This clonotype was obtained from a woman in her thirties in good health and CMV-seropositive. CDR3 sequence (DNA): TGTGCCAGCAGCTCAGACAGTTTCTATGGCTACACCTTC. This translates into CASSSDSFYGYTF.